This T cell receptor (beta chain) derives from a study of control samples from healthy donors and cancer patients. The CDR3 extends over 13 amino acids. Germline-derived CDR1 and CDR2 are DFQATT and SNEGSKA (reference sequence). V dropped 3 bases and J dropped 6 bases, with 15 bases sitting between them. Profiled with immunoSEQ multiplex PCR; TCRdb holds only in-frame clones, not every one. The sample contains about 100,000 clones, approximately 90% of which appear only once. The sequence came from a man aged 25 to 40 in good health. The chain links TRBV20-1 to TRBJ2-7; possible D gene TRBD1, 6 bases. Sequencing was performed on blood. Here the CDR3 DNA reads TGCAGTGCTAGTACGGGACATCTATCCGAGCAGTACTTC. It encodes CSASTGHLSEQYF.